The rows below give T cell receptor beta chains drawn from one sample of a study of Ad26.COV2.S vaccination and SARS-CoV-2 variants. Here immunoSEQ multiplex PCR was the method, and the copy in TCRdb shows in-frame clones only, minus some. The repertoire holds around 300,000 clones, with approximately 90% as singletons. Sample: peripheral blood, taken in a trial of Ad26.COV2.S vaccine versus placebo. The origin of the receptors is a person between 18 and 65 years old who received the Ad26.COV2.S COVID-19 vaccine or a placebo. CDR3s include the opening cysteine and the closing phenylalanine or tryptophan. Each record gives: clone size, D gene, J gene, V gene, CDR3 DNA, CDR3 protein. The D gene is left open where the match is weak. Only some rows state a clone size, as once, few, many or a class for expanded clones.

abundance: once; d_gene: TRBD2; j_gene: TRBJ2-3; v_gene: TRBV13; CDR3nt: TGTGCCAGCAGCTTAGGAGGGACGGGGGGTCGATCAAAACCCACAGATACGCAGTATTTT; CDR3aa: CASSLGGTGGRSKPTDTQYF
abundance: many; d_gene: .; j_gene: TRBJ2-7; v_gene: TRBV15; CDR3nt: TGTGCCACCAGCAGAGATTACACATCAAGCTCCTACGAGCAGTACTTC; CDR3aa: CATSRDYTSSSYEQYF
abundance: .; d_gene: .; j_gene: TRBJ1-2; v_gene: TRBV30; CDR3nt: TGTGCCTGTAACAGGGAACCCTACTATGGCTACACCTTC; CDR3aa: CACNREPYYGYTF
abundance: .; d_gene: .; j_gene: TRBJ1-1; v_gene: TRBV3-1/TRBV3-2; CDR3nt: TGTGCCAGCAGCCACTCGGACAGCTTGAACACTGAAGCTTTCTTT; CDR3aa: CASSHSDSLNTEAFF
abundance: .; d_gene: TRBD1; j_gene: TRBJ1-6; v_gene: TRBV3-1/TRBV3-2; CDR3nt: TGTGCCAGCAGCTCCCGACAGGGTAGGACACCCCTCCACTTT; CDR3aa: CASSSRQGRTPLHF
abundance: .; d_gene: TRBD1; j_gene: TRBJ2-7; v_gene: TRBV11-1; CDR3nt: TGTGCCAGCAGCTTGGACAGGGGACTAACCTACGAGCAGTACTTC; CDR3aa: CASSLDRGLTYEQYF
abundance: .; d_gene: .; j_gene: TRBJ1-1; v_gene: TRBV9; CDR3nt: TGTGCCAGCAGCCCGGGACGGGGGGTAGTCGACACTGAAGCTTTCTTT; CDR3aa: CASSPGRGVVDTEAFF
abundance: .; d_gene: .; j_gene: TRBJ1-2; v_gene: TRBV4-1; CDR3nt: TGCGCCAGCAGCCAAGATCGGGGTGGCTACACCTTC; CDR3aa: CASSQDRGGYTF
abundance: .; d_gene: .; j_gene: TRBJ1-5; v_gene: TRBV28; CDR3nt: TGTGCCAGCAGTTCGAAACAGTTTCAGCCCCAGCATTTT; CDR3aa: CASSSKQFQPQHF
abundance: .; d_gene: .; j_gene: TRBJ1-4; v_gene: TRBV5-1; CDR3nt: TGCGCCAGCAGCTTGGGGACAGAAGCTAATGAAAAACTGTTTTTT; CDR3aa: CASSLGTEANEKLFF
abundance: .; d_gene: .; j_gene: TRBJ2-6; v_gene: TRBV19; CDR3nt: TGTGCCAGTAGTATAGATTCCAGGTGGTCTGGGGCCAACGTCCTGACTTTC; CDR3aa: CASSIDSRWSGANVLTF
abundance: .; d_gene: .; j_gene: TRBJ1-6; v_gene: TRBV10-3; CDR3nt: TGTGCCATCAGTGCAGCAGGCTATAATTCACCCCTCCACTTT; CDR3aa: CAISAAGYNSPLHF
abundance: .; d_gene: .; j_gene: TRBJ1-3; v_gene: TRBV9; CDR3nt: TGTGCCAGCAGCGGACAAGGTGGAGGAAACACCATATATTTT; CDR3aa: CASSGQGGGNTIYF